These T cell receptor beta chains were read from a single sample in a study of T-cell memory formation after mild COVID-19. TCRdb itself ran the 5' RACE reads through MiXCR, one entry per CDR3 protein. The sample yields a few hundred thousand distinct CDR3 sequences, about a sixth seen once. The sample taken for sequencing was PBMCs or a T cell subset sorted from them (not recorded which). These receptor sequences come from a man aged 18 to 30 who had mild COVID-19 (a few samples of this study predate the infection). Cell type and time point are not known. Each CDR3 is given with its conserved first and last residue. The order of the fields is CDR3 DNA, CDR3 protein, CDR3 length, J gene, V gene, D gene, clone size. D genes are given only for firm matches. Size is stated for part of the rows, as once, few or many counts, or as a class when the clone is expanded.

DNA: TGTGCCAGCAGTTACGTGGTTCAGAACACTGAAGCTTTCTTT; CDR3: CASSYVVQNTEAFF; length: 14; J: TRBJ1-1; V: TRBV6-2/TRBV6-3; D: -; size: few
DNA: TGTGCCAGCAGTTTACGGACAGCCGGGGAGCTGTTTTTT; CDR3: CASSLRTAGELFF; length: 13; J: TRBJ2-2; V: TRBV12-3/TRBV12-4; D: -; size: few
DNA: TGTGCCAGCAGTACCCTAGGGGCGGGGTACAATGAGCAGTTCTTC; CDR3: CASSTLGAGYNEQFF; length: 15; J: TRBJ2-1; V: TRBV6-2/TRBV6-3; D: -; size: -
DNA: TGTGCCAGCAGCTCAATCCAAGAGACCCAGTACTTC; CDR3: CASSSIQETQYF; length: 12; J: TRBJ2-5; V: TRBV11-2; D: -; size: -
DNA: TGTGCCAGCAGCTATTCAGTGGGCCGGGAGCTGTTTTTT; CDR3: CASSYSVGRELFF; length: 13; J: TRBJ2-2; V: TRBV11-2; D: -; size: -
DNA: TGCGCCAGCAGCCAACGGGGGGATGCAGATACGCAGTATTTT; CDR3: CASSQRGDADTQYF; length: 14; J: TRBJ2-3; V: TRBV4-3; D: TRBD2; size: -
DNA: TGCGCCAGCAGGAACCCGCCGGAGACCCAGTACTTC; CDR3: CASRNPPETQYF; length: 12; J: TRBJ2-5; V: TRBV5-1; D: -; size: -
DNA: TGCAGCGTTTTAGATGAAAAACTGTTTTTT; CDR3: CSVLDEKLFF; length: 10; J: TRBJ1-4; V: TRBV29-1; D: -; size: few
DNA: TGTGCCAGCAGCCCAACCTCCGGGCGGGGGGCAGCTTTCTTT; CDR3: CASSPTSGRGAAFF; length: 14; J: TRBJ1-1; V: TRBV7-9; D: -; size: -
DNA: TGTGCCAGCAGCTTACTCGGGGGGGCATTGTACGAGCAGTTCTTC; CDR3: CASSLLGGALYEQFF; length: 15; J: TRBJ2-1; V: TRBV7-2; D: TRBD2; size: -
DNA: TGTGCCAGCAGCGAGGCCGGGACAGGGGCGGCGGCCTACGAGCAGTACTTC; CDR3: CASSEAGTGAAAYEQYF; length: 17; J: TRBJ2-7; V: TRBV5-5; D: TRBD1; size: few
DNA: TGCGCCAGCAGCCAAGTTCCACGACAGGGGGGCGAGCAGTACTTC; CDR3: CASSQVPRQGGEQYF; length: 15; J: TRBJ2-7; V: TRBV4-1; D: TRBD1; size: -
DNA: TGTGCCACCAGCGGACTAGCGGGGGGTTCTCAGTTCTTC; CDR3: CATSGLAGGSQFF; length: 13; J: TRBJ2-1; V: TRBV15; D: TRBD2; size: few
DNA: TGCGCCAGCAGCTTAGAGGGCCCGACTAGCGGGGGGCTTCGTACGCAGTATTTT; CDR3: CASSLEGPTSGGLRTQYF; length: 18; J: TRBJ2-3; V: TRBV5-1; D: TRBD2; size: few
DNA: TGCAGTGCTCCTTCCGGGGTCATGGAGCAGTTCTTC; CDR3: CSAPSGVMEQFF; length: 12; J: TRBJ2-1; V: TRBV20-1; D: -; size: few
DNA: TGCAGTGCTAGAGATCAGGGTCCTGGAAACACCATATATTTT; CDR3: CSARDQGPGNTIYF; length: 14; J: TRBJ1-3; V: TRBV20-1; D: -; size: few
DNA: TGCAGTGCTCTGCCGCCAGGGTCAGTGTACAATGAGCAGTTCTTC; CDR3: CSALPPGSVYNEQFF; length: 15; J: TRBJ2-1; V: TRBV20-1; D: -; size: few
DNA: TGCGCCAGCAGTCGGACTAGCGGGGGGGCGGTAGATACGCAGTATTTT; CDR3: CASSRTSGGAVDTQYF; length: 16; J: TRBJ2-3; V: TRBV5-1; D: TRBD2; size: few
DNA: TGCGCCAGCAGCTTTCCAGGGACAACCTACAATGAGCAGTTCTTC; CDR3: CASSFPGTTYNEQFF; length: 15; J: TRBJ2-1; V: TRBV5-1; D: -; size: -
DNA: TGTGCCAGCAGACCAACAGGGTCGGCCGGGGAGCTGTTTTTT; CDR3: CASRPTGSAGELFF; length: 14; J: TRBJ2-2; V: TRBV12-3/TRBV12-4; D: -; size: many
DNA: TGCAGCGCTTTATGGGGGACGGGGGAGCTGTTTTTT; CDR3: CSALWGTGELFF; length: 12; J: TRBJ2-2; V: TRBV29-1; D: -; size: -
DNA: TGCGCCAGCAGTAGAGTAGGGGGCGATACTGAAGCTTTCTTT; CDR3: CASSRVGGDTEAFF; length: 14; J: TRBJ1-1; V: TRBV4-3; D: TRBD1; size: -
DNA: TGTGCCAGCAGCTTACTACTAGCGGGGCACAATGAGCAGTTCTTC; CDR3: CASSLLLAGHNEQFF; length: 15; J: TRBJ2-1; V: TRBV7-3; D: TRBD2; size: -
DNA: TGTGCCAGCAGCCAAGATATCGGTGGACAGCCCCAGCATTTT; CDR3: CASSQDIGGQPQHF; length: 14; J: TRBJ1-5; V: TRBV4-2; D: -; size: few
DNA: TGTGCCAGCTCACCACTGACTAGCGCGGCGGAGACCCAGTACTTC; CDR3: CASSPLTSAAETQYF; length: 15; J: TRBJ2-5; V: TRBV18; D: TRBD2; size: -
DNA: TGTGCCAGCAGTGTTCAGGGGAGGAACACTGAAGCTTTCTTT; CDR3: CASSVQGRNTEAFF; length: 14; J: TRBJ1-1; V: TRBV7-9; D: -; size: many
DNA: TGTGCCATCAGTGCCTCCGGGACAGGGACCTATGGCTACACCTTC; CDR3: CAISASGTGTYGYTF; length: 15; J: TRBJ1-2; V: TRBV10-3; D: TRBD1; size: -
DNA: TGTGCCAGCAGTTCGTACAGGGGAGGGACAGATACGCAGTATTTT; CDR3: CASSSYRGGTDTQYF; length: 15; J: TRBJ2-3; V: TRBV28; D: -; size: few
DNA: TGTGCCAGCAGCCAAGATTCAGGGAACGCAAACATTCAGTACTTC; CDR3: CASSQDSGNANIQYF; length: 15; J: TRBJ2-4; V: TRBV4-2; D: -; size: few
DNA: TGTGCCAGCAGCCTAACTGCGGGCGGGTATGGCTACACCTTC; CDR3: CASSLTAGGYGYTF; length: 14; J: TRBJ1-2; V: TRBV7-3; D: -; size: few
DNA: TGTGCCGCCAGGGACAGGGACAATCAGCCCCAGCATTTT; CDR3: CAARDRDNQPQHF; length: 13; J: TRBJ1-5; V: TRBV2; D: TRBD1; size: -
DNA: TGTGCCAGCAGCTTAAGCGGGGGGTCCAATCAGCCCCAGCATTTT; CDR3: CASSLSGGSNQPQHF; length: 15; J: TRBJ1-5; V: TRBV7-2; D: -; size: -
DNA: TGTGCCAGCAGTTACGGACAGGGACGCACAGATACGCAGTATTTT; CDR3: CASSYGQGRTDTQYF; length: 15; J: TRBJ2-3; V: TRBV6-2/TRBV6-3; D: TRBD1; size: many
DNA: TGTGCCAGCAGCTTCGGGAACGCTAACTATGGCTACACCTTC; CDR3: CASSFGNANYGYTF; length: 14; J: TRBJ1-2; V: TRBV5-6; D: -; size: -